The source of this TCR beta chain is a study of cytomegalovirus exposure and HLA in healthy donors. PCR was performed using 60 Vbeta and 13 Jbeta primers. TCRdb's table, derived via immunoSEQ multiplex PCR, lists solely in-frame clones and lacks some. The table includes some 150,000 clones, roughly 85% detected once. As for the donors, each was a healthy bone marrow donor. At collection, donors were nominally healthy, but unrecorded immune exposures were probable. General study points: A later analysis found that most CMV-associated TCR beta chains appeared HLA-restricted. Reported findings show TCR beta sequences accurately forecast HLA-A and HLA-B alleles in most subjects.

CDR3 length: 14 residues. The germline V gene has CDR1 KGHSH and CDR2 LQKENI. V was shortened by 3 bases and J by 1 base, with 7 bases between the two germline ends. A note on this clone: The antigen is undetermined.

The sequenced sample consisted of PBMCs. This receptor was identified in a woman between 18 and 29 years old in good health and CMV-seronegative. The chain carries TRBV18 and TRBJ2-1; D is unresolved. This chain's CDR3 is CASSPPMSYNEQFF. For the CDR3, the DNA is TGTGCCAGCTCACCCCCTATGTCCTACAATGAGCAGTTCTTC.